Listed below are T cell receptor beta chains from one sample, sequenced in a study of identical twins. TCRdb reanalysed the 5' RACE reads using MiXCR and keeps one entry per CDR3 protein. The profile shows approximately 530,000 distinct CDR3 sequences, about a fifth of them singletons. These data also featured in a second study, about yellow fever vaccine responses in identical twins.

The source material was CD4+ T cells sorted from blood. All receptors come from a woman younger than 35 in good health. Both conserved end residues are part of each CDR3. Each record gives: V gene, J gene, CDR3 protein.

>TRBV27|TRBJ2-7
CASSSTSGVTYEQYF
>TRBV7-3|TRBJ2-5
CASSFPDREETQYF
>TRBV12-3/TRBV12-4|TRBJ1-5
CASSYKLLGRAGQPQHF
>TRBV11-1|TRBJ2-2
CASSLGQKSGELFF
>TRBV7-9|TRBJ1-2
CASSPSEGQVSGYGYTF
>TRBV12-3/TRBV12-4|TRBJ2-4
CASSRSDLIYKNIQYF
>TRBV3-1|TRBJ2-2
CASSPRTSRSGELFF
>TRBV5-1|TRBJ2-3
CASSLPPQGLSTDTQYF
>TRBV14|TRBJ2-1
CASSPRRRTDNEQFF
>TRBV6-2/TRBV6-3|TRBJ2-1
CASRRGTSGMRNEQFF
>TRBV10-3|TRBJ2-7
CATRLAGQYEQYF
>TRBV5-1|TRBJ2-5
CASKQMTGYQETQYF
>TRBV12-3/TRBV12-4|TRBJ2-1
CASSYRLAGSSYNEQFF
>TRBV12-3/TRBV12-4|TRBJ2-1
CASTLSTSGAGWQFF
>TRBV6-1|TRBJ2-2
CASRQGITGELFF
>TRBV11-2|TRBJ2-2
CASRPPGLAGENTGELFF
>TRBV20-1|TRBJ2-3
CSFKGRQGADTQYF
>TRBV20-1|TRBJ1-5
CSALGRDNQPQHF
>TRBV10-3|TRBJ2-2
CAIRGLTNTGELFF
>TRBV2|TRBJ1-4
CASSGGINEKLFF
>TRBV11-3|TRBJ2-2
CASGTSNTGELFF
>TRBV11-2|TRBJ2-5
CASSFGQPQETQYF
>TRBV7-9|TRBJ1-1
CASSGAQKMNTEAFF
>TRBV10-3|TRBJ2-1
CAISESGGHSSYNEQFF
>TRBV19|TRBJ2-2
CASIKGYTGELFF
>TRBV6-5|TRBJ1-1
CASSYSAGWSTEAFF
>TRBV20-1|TRBJ2-5
CSARVGGRGHETQYF
>TRBV6-1|TRBJ2-5
CASRPDRGRETQYF
>TRBV12-3/TRBV12-4|TRBJ1-1
CASSFWRGGPTTEAFF
>TRBV28|TRBJ1-5
CASSLWTTPQHF
>TRBV3-1|TRBJ2-1
CASSQASGGTSNEQFF
>TRBV2|TRBJ1-4
CASTGGARAANEKLFF
>TRBV6-5|TRBJ2-5
CASSSGQGHEETQYF
>TRBV18|TRBJ2-2
CASSPQTRSGELFF
>TRBV14|TRBJ2-1
CASSQGALTEQFF
>TRBV20-1|TRBJ1-4
CSASLPEWGKIANEKLFF
>TRBV2|TRBJ1-6
CASSELGDSPLHF
>TRBV6-5|TRBJ2-4
CASSYGRGSKNIQYF
>TRBV11-3|TRBJ1-5
CASSPRSGYSNQPQHF
>TRBV7-3|TRBJ2-1
CASSFLVRGQGDYNEQFF
>TRBV5-5|TRBJ2-1
CASSLGQGFYNEQFF
>TRBV12-3/TRBV12-4|TRBJ1-4
CASTRGALSEKLFF
>TRBV12-3/TRBV12-4|TRBJ2-1
CASSLSAGGPFEQFF
>TRBV7-3|TRBJ2-1
CASSFSGVNNEQFF
>TRBV20-1|TRBJ2-2
CSALPRGGPAGELFF
>TRBV5-4|TRBJ1-2
CASSLGRQGTLDYGYTF
>TRBV20-1|TRBJ1-6
CSSRDRDSPLHF
>TRBV7-8|TRBJ2-3
CASSLGASGVTDTQYF
>TRBV5-1|TRBJ2-1
CASRLNSGGGNEQFF
>TRBV19|TRBJ2-2
CASSITISGELFF
>TRBV3-1|TRBJ2-7
CASSRGLAGIYEQYF
>TRBV5-1|TRBJ1-2
CASSLWTADYGYTF
>TRBV24-1|TRBJ2-2
CATSDFPLTSGNTGELFF
>TRBV12-3/TRBV12-4|TRBJ1-1
CASSLKGSNTEAFF
>TRBV5-6|TRBJ2-7
CASSGTSGSLQYYEQYF
>TRBV10-3|TRBJ1-1
CAISESRQGGRNTEAFF
>TRBV5-1|TRBJ2-1
CASSIILAGSSYNEQFF
>TRBV10-2|TRBJ2-2
CASSEQGLAGQTGELFF